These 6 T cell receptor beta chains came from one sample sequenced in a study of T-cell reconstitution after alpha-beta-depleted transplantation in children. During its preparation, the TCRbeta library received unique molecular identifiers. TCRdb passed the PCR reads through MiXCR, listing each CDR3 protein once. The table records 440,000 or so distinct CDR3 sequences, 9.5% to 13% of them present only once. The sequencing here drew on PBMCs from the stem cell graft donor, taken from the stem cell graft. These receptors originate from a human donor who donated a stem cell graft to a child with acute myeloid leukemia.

The CDR3 loop is CASSLVRVGTGNQPQHF. The CDR3 DNA reads as TGTGCCAGCAGCTTAGTTAGGGTAGGGACAGGGAATCAGCCCCAGCATTTT. This chain joins TRBV7-8 and TRBJ1-5, with 9 bases that match TRBD1. The CDR3 spans 17 residues. Germline V gene lookup returns CDR1 SGHVS and CDR2 FQNEAQ. V trimming: 1 base; J trimming: 4 bases; junction bases outside the gene matches: 8.

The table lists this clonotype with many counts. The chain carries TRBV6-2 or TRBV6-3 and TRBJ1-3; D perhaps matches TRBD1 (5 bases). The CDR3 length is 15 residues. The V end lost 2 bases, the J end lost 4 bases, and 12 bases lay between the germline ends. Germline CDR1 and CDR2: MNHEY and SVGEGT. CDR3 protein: CASSYGGTIGNTIYF. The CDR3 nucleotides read TGTGCCAGCAGTTACGGAGGGACGATCGGAAACACCATATATTTT.

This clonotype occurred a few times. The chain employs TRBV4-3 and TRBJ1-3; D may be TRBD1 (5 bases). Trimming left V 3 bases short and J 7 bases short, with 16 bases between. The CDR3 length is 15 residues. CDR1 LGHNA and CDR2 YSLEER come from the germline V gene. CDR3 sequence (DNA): TGCGCCAGCAGCCACGACAGTGTGCTAGGGAACACCATATATTTT. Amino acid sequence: CASSHDSVLGNTIYF.

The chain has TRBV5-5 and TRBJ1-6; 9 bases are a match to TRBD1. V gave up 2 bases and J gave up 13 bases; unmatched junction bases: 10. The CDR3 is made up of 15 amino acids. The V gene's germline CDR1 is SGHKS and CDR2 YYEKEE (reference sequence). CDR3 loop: CASSFAPGQGTPLHF. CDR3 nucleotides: TGTGCCAGCAGCTTTGCGCCGGGACAGGGTACCCCCCTCCACTTT.

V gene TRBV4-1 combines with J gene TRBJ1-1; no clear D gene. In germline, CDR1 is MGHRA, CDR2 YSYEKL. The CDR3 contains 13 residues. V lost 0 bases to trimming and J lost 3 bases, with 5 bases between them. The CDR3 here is CASSQEEYTEAFF. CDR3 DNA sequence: TGCGCCAGCAGCCAAGAGGAGTACACTGAAGCTTTCTTT.

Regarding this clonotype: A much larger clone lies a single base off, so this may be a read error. The CDR3 is CASSLGLGGTANYGHTF. The CDR3 coding sequence is TGTGCCAGCAGCTTAGGATTGGGGGGGACAGCGAACTATGGCCACACCTTC. The chain uses TRBV11-2 and TRBJ1-2, with 7 bases that match TRBD1. Per germline, CDR1 SGHAT and CDR2 FQNNGV. The CDR3 has 17 residues.